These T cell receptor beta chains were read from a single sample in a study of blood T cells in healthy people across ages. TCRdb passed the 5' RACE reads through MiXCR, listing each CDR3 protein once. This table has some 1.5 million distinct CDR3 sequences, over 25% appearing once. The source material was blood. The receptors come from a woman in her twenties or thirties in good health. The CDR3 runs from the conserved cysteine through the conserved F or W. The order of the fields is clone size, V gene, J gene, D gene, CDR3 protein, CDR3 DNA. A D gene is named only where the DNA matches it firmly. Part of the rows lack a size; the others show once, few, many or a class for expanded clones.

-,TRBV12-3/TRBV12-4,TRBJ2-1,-,CAGRPVEGSYNEQFF,TGTGCCGGCAGACCTGTAGAGGGCTCCTACAATGAGCAGTTCTTC
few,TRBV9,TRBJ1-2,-,CASSLRAAYGYTF,TGTGCCAGCAGCCTCAGAGCCGCCTATGGCTACACCTTC
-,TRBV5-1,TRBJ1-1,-,CASSLVRGMSVNTEAFF,TGCGCCAGCAGCTTGGTAAGGGGGATGAGCGTGAACACTGAAGCTTTCTTT
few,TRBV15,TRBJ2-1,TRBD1,CATSRPTGVNEQFF,TGTGCCACCAGCAGACCCACAGGGGTCAATGAGCAGTTCTTC
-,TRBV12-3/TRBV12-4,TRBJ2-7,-,CASRFPGCYEQYF,TGTGCCAGCAGATTCCCGGGATGCTACGAGCAGTACTTC
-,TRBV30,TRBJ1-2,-,CAWRTTGGYTF,TGTGCCTGGAGAACTACGGGGGGCTACACCTTC
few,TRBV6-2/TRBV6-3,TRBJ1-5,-,CASSYSGRQPQHF,TGTGCCAGCAGTTACTCCGGCCGTCAGCCCCAGCATTTT
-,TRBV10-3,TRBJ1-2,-,CAISQGGSYGYTF,TGTGCCATCAGCCAGGGCGGGAGCTATGGCTACACCTTC
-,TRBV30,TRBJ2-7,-,CAWASQESYEQYF,TGTGCCTGGGCAAGCCAAGAATCCTACGAGCAGTACTTC
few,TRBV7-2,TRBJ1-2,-,CASSLAGGGGILYGYTF,TGTGCCAGCAGCTTAGCCGGTGGGGGGGGGATTTTGTATGGCTACACCTTC
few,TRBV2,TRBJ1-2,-,CAGTPGPGPGGINYGYTF,TGTGCCGGCACGCCGGGACCGGGCCCGGGGGGAATTAACTATGGCTACACCTTC
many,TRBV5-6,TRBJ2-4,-,CASSFVRGAKNIQYF,TGTGCCAGCAGCTTTGTAAGGGGAGCCAAAAACATTCAGTACTTC
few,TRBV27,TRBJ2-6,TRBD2,CASTQRGDFFSGANVLTF,TGTGCCAGCACCCAACGGGGGGACTTCTTTTCTGGGGCCAACGTCCTGACTTTC
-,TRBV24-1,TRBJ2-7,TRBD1,CATSDTGTGGYEQYF,TGTGCCACCAGTGATACGGGGACAGGGGGCTACGAGCAGTACTTC
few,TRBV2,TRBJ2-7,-,CASNPTGQGYEQYF,TGTGCCAGCAACCCTACCGGGCAGGGCTACGAGCAGTACTTC
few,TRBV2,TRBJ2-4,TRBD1,CASSAGGVKNIQYF,TGTGCCAGCAGTGCAGGGGGCGTCAAAAACATTCAGTACTTC
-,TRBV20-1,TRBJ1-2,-,CSATQTGKHGYTF,TGCAGTGCTACCCAAACAGGGAAGCATGGCTACACCTTC
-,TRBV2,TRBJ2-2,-,CASSETGFTGELFF,TGTGCCAGCAGTGAAACAGGGTTCACCGGGGAGCTGTTTTTT
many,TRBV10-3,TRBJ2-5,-,CAISMAGEETQYF,TGTGCCATCAGTATGGCAGGGGAAGAGACCCAGTACTTC
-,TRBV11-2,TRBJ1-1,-,CASSRAGTAFF,TGTGCCAGCAGTCGGGCAGGGACGGCTTTCTTT
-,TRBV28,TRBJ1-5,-,CASSFRRASNQPQHF,TGTGCCAGCAGTTTTAGAAGGGCGAGCAATCAGCCCCAGCATTTT
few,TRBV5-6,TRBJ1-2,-,CASSSSGVLSYTF,TGTGCCAGCAGCTCTTCAGGGGTCTTAAGCTACACCTTC
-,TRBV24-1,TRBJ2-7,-,CATSDWGNEQYF,TGTGCCACCAGTGATTGGGGAAACGAGCAGTACTTC
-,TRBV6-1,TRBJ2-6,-,CASNQGGANAPTF,TGTGCCAGCAACCAGGGTGGGGCCAACGCCCCGACTTTC
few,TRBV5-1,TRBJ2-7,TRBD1,CASSLGGTVTSEQYF,TGCGCCAGCAGCTTGGGTGGGACAGTTACGTCCGAGCAGTACTTC
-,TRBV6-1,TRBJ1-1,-,CASSGQRTSHTEAFF,TGTGCCAGCAGTGGACAGCGAACCTCACACACTGAAGCTTTCTTT
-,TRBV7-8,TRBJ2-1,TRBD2,CASSLGAFPGLAGTDSYNEQFF,TGTGCCAGCAGCTTAGGAGCTTTTCCGGGACTAGCGGGAACGGACTCCTACAATGAGCAGTTCTTC
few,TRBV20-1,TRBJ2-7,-,CSASAQGLPYEQYF,TGCAGTGCTTCAGCACAGGGTTTGCCCTACGAGCAGTACTTC
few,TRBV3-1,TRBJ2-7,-,CASSQDQDRTYEQYF,TGTGCCAGCAGCCAAGATCAGGACAGAACCTACGAGCAGTACTTC
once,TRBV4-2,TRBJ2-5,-,CASSQVGGVQETQYF,TGTGCCAGCAGCCAAGTAGGCGGGGTCCAAGAGACCCAGTACTTC
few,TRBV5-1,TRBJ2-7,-,CASNGEAYEQYF,TGCGCCAGCAACGGGGAAGCTTACGAGCAGTACTTC
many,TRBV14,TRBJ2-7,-,CASSHSVYEQYF,TGTGCCAGCAGCCACAGTGTCTACGAGCAGTACTTC
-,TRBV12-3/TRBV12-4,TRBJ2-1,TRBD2,CASIQRSGRGNEQFF,TGTGCCAGCATTCAGCGGAGCGGGAGAGGGAATGAGCAGTTCTTC
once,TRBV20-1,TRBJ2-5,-,CSASSQGEETQYF,TGCAGTGCTAGTTCCCAGGGAGAGGAGACCCAGTACTTC
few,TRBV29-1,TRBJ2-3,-,CSARRTASSTDTQYF,TGCAGCGCTAGACGGACTGCTTCTAGCACAGATACGCAGTATTTT
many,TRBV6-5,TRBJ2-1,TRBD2,CASSRPSGRDEQFF,TGTGCCAGCAGCCGACCTAGCGGGAGAGATGAGCAGTTCTTC
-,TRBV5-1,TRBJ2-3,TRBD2,CASSLRTSGAPGTDTQYF,TGCGCCAGCAGCCTAAGGACTAGCGGGGCCCCGGGCACAGATACGCAGTATTTT
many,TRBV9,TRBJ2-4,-,CASSVGEGYDIQYF,TGTGCCAGCAGCGTAGGTGAAGGTTATGACATTCAGTACTTC
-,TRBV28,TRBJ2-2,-,CASSFKGGAGELFF,TGTGCCAGCAGTTTTAAGGGGGGAGCCGGGGAGCTGTTTTTT
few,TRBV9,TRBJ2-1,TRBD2,CASSGSGAEQFF,TGTGCCAGCAGCGGGAGCGGGGCCGAGCAGTTCTTC
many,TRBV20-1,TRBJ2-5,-,CSAILGPQETQYF,TGCAGTGCTATTCTAGGGCCCCAAGAGACCCAGTACTTC
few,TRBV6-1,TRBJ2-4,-,CASSGTARYGEQYF,TGTGCCAGCAGTGGTACAGCCCGCTATGGAGAGCAGTACTTC
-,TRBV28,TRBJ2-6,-,CASSLFQGEYSGANVLTF,TGTGCCAGCAGTTTATTTCAGGGCGAATACTCTGGGGCCAACGTCCTGACTTTC
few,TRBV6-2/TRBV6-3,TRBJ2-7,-,CASSYSSGLREQYF,TGTGCCAGCAGTTACTCAAGCGGCCTACGGGAGCAGTACTTC
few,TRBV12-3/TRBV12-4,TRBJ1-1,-,CASSLVPGVTEAFF,TGTGCCAGCAGTTTAGTCCCAGGGGTAACTGAAGCTTTCTTT
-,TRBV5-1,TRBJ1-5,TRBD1,CASSLSGGDQPQHF,TGCGCCAGCAGCTTGTCAGGGGGCGATCAGCCCCAGCATTTT